The subject of this entry is one T cell receptor (beta chain). The antigen remains undetermined. Trimming removed 5 bases from V and 4 bases from J; junction bases left unmatched: 13. The germline CDR1 and CDR2 sequences are LGHNT and FRNRAP. The CDR3 is 17 residues long. The data were obtained in a study of graft-versus-host responses after intestinal transplantation. As for the study in general: Once they had received anti-thymocyte globulin induction, all recipients took tacrolimus and steroids for roughly three years. Study-level results: GvH clones occurred in recipient marrow; some first appeared in ileum or blood. Declines in HvG clones occurring early post-transplant were associated with peak circulating GvH clone levels.

Generated by immunoSEQ multiplex PCR, the TCRdb table keeps only in-frame clones and is missing some. The sample lists around 110,000 clones; about nine tenths were seen once. The chain employs TRBV12-5 and TRBJ2-3; 9 bases align to TRBD1. The specimen comprised unstimulated CD4+ T cells sorted from spleen or lymph node cells, sampled before intestinal transplant. This sequence was found in a human donor who received an intestinal transplant. The CDR3, as DNA: TGTGCTAGTGGTCAATCCTCCGGGACAGGGTCAGCAGATACGCAGTATTTT. As protein: CASGQSSGTGSADTQYF.